One sample yielded the 18 T cell receptor beta chains listed below, sequenced in a study of cytomegalovirus exposure and HLA in healthy donors. The PCR ran on 60 Vbeta and 13 Jbeta primers. Generated by immunoSEQ multiplex PCR, the TCRdb table keeps only in-frame clones and is missing some. The table has 110,000 or so clones, 65% to 80% seen once; the top ten hold 2% to 3%. Material for sequencing was PBMCs. The receptors shown here come from a female donor in good health and CMV-seronegative.

The chain joins TRBV29-1 to TRBJ1-1; 9 nucleotides match TRBD1. Germline V gene sequence: CDR1 SQVTM, CDR2 ANQGSEA. After removal of 5 bases from V and 6 bases from J, the junction contained 13 bases not matched to a gene. CDR3 size: 15 residues. CDR3 bases: TGCAGCGTTCGAGGTAGTGACAGGGGGAGACCTGAAGCTTTCTTT. Its translation: CSVRGSDRGRPEAFF.

In this sample, this clone turned up once. The chain combines TRBV18 with TRBJ2-5; TRBD2 might be the D (6 bases). The CDR3 runs to 15 residues. Trimming removed 6 bases from V and 0 bases from J, with 14 bases in between. Germline CDR1 reads KGHSH; CDR2 reads LQKENI. The CDR3 DNA reads as TGTGCCAGCTCCCTTTCTGCGGGGTACCAAGAGACCCAGTACTTC. It specifies CASSLSAGYQETQYF.

The rearrangement links TRBV25-1 to TRBJ2-5; 7 bases agree with TRBD1. With 4 bases clipped from V and 1 base from J, the junction kept 6 bases outside the gene matches. From germline, CDR1 is MGHDK and CDR2 SYGVNS. This CDR3 spans 15 amino acids. CDR3 in DNA: TGTGCCAGCAGTGGAGACAGGGCTAGCCAAGAGACCCAGTACTTC. This codes for CASSGDRASQETQYF.

This chain connects TRBV9 to TRBJ2-5; 7 bases fit TRBD1. TRBJ2-7 explains the end of the DNA better; the J call may be wrong. The CDR3 covers 15 residues. Germline V gene sequence: CDR1 SGDLS, CDR2 YYNGEE. In DNA, the CDR3 is TGTGCCAGCAACTTCGGGACAGAGAAAATCTACGAGCAGTACTTC. It specifies CASNFGTEKIYEQYF.

This clone was found once. The chain joins TRBV7-9 to TRBJ2-7; 12 bases are a match to TRBD2. V lost 5 bases to trimming and J lost 0 bases; unmatched junction nucleotides: 14. The germline V gene encodes CDR1 SEHNR and CDR2 FQNEAQ (reference sequence). The CDR3 sequence is 19 residues long. CDR3 in DNA: TGTGCCAGCAGCGTGACGACTAGCGGGGGCCGTGATACCTCCTACGAGCAGTACTTC. This gives the protein CASSVTTSGGRDTSYEQYF.

V usage is TRBV6-5 and J usage is TRBJ2-2, with 12 bases aligning to TRBD2. CDR1 and CDR2 from the germline V gene are MNHEY and SVGAGI. V lost 2 bases and J lost 6; bases outside the gene matches: 1. This CDR3 contains 15 residues. CDR3 loop: CASSYLAGGPGELFF. The CDR3 DNA sequence: TGTGCCAGCAGTTACCTAGCGGGGGGGCCCGGGGAGCTGTTTTTT.

In this sample, this clone turned up once. The chain employs TRBV14 and TRBJ1-4, with 9 bases aligning to TRBD1. J gave up 6 bases and V 0 bases, and 5 bases lay outside the gene matches. Germline loops: CDR1 SGHDN, CDR2 FVKESK. The length of the CDR3 is 16 residues. CDR3 nucleotides: TGTGCCAGCAGCCAAGACTTGGGACAGGGACATGAAAAACTGTTTTTT. Amino acids: CASSQDLGQGHEKLFF.

V gene TRBV4-1 combines with J gene TRBJ1-4; D gene uncertain. CDR3 length equals 16 residues. Trimming took off 4 bases at V and 8 bases at J, with 20 bases between the two ends. Germline V gives CDR1 MGHRA, CDR2 YSYEKL. CDR3 DNA sequence: TGCGCCAGCAGCCGACTCGGAGAGGGCGGTGGGGAAAAACTGTTTTTT. Its translation is CASSRLGEGGGEKLFF.

This rearrangement joins TRBV11-2 to TRBJ1-5; D gene ambiguous. CDR1 is SGHAT, CDR2 FQNNGV, per germline. The CDR3 consists of 18 residues. The V and J ends lost 2 bases and 0 bases respectively, with 17 bases between them. CDR3 in DNA: TGTGCCAGCAGCTTAAAAGCTTTGCGGGCTGGTAGCAATCAGCCCCAGCATTTT. Protein sequence: CASSLKALRAGSNQPQHF.

Notes on this clone: Germline is not matched at one junction end, which may reflect a read error. The chain carries TRBV7-9 and TRBJ1-4; no reliable D call. Germline V CDR1 and CDR2: SEHNR, FQNEAQ (reference sequence). This CDR3 is 15 amino acids long. CDR3 sequence reads: CSSSLSGGANEKLFF. CDR3 DNA: TGTTCCAGCAGCCTGAGTGGCGGGGCTAATGAAAAACTGTTTTTT.

The gene calls are TRBV7-3 and TRBJ2-2, with 8 bases aligning to TRBD2. This CDR3 is built from 15 residues. CDR1 and CDR2 from the germline V gene are SGHTA and FQGTGA. V was clipped by 0 bases and J by 8 bases; unmatched bases: 5. The CDR3 nucleotides are TGTGCCAGCAGCTTAACCGGGGGGGCCGTGGGGGAGCTGTTTTTT. Protein: CASSLTGGAVGELFF.

The V call is TRBV7-3, the J call TRBJ2-3; 7 positions match TRBD1. Germline V gene sequence: CDR1 SGHTA, CDR2 FQGTGA. The CDR3 is made up of 14 amino acids. The junction had 0 bases not matched to a gene; V was cut back by 2 bases and J by 1 base. The CDR3 DNA sequence: TGTGCCAGCAGCTTACAGGGGGGCACAGATACGCAGTATTTT. Its protein product is CASSLQGGTDTQYF.

The chain uses TRBV5-6 and TRBJ2-5, with 8 positions matching TRBD1. V dropped 3 bases and J dropped 4; count of bases not matched to a gene: 11. Germline values: CDR1 SGHDT, CDR2 YYEEEE. The CDR3 contains 16 residues. CDR3 sequence reads: CASSSPRQGIVETQYF. Written as DNA, the CDR3 is TGTGCCAGCAGCTCGCCTAGACAGGGGATAGTAGAGACCCAGTACTTC.

The chain links TRBV13 to TRBJ2-1; 12 nucleotides agree with TRBD1. Germline V gives CDR1 PRHDT, CDR2 FYEKMQ (reference sequence). Trimming took 4 bases from V and 7 from J; bases not matched to a gene: 11. This CDR3 has 17 residues. The CDR3 coding sequence is TGTGCCAGCAGCTCAATCTTTGGGACAGGGGGCCGGAATGAGCAGTTCTTC. Translating gives CASSSIFGTGGRNEQFF.

The chain joins TRBV9 to TRBJ2-5; 8 bases match TRBD2. The germline V gene encodes CDR1 SGDLS and CDR2 YYNGEE. The CDR3 covers 15 residues. V trimming: 2 bases; J trimming: 7 bases; junction bases outside the gene matches: 10. CDR3 region: CASSVSGLAGGTQYF. The CDR3 DNA sequence: TGTGCCAGCAGCGTCTCCGGGCTAGCGGGTGGGACCCAGTACTTC.

This rearrangement joins TRBV7-6 to TRBJ2-1, with D maybe TRBD1 (5 bases). Germline CDR1 is SGHVS and CDR2 is FNYEAQ. The CDR3 covers 16 residues. V shed 5 bases and J shed 4 bases, with 18 bases lying between them. CDR3 sequence reads: CASSVGAGQGYNEQFF. The DNA of the CDR3 is TGTGCCAGCAGCGTAGGTGCAGGGCAAGGGTACAATGAGCAGTTCTTC.

The chain recombines TRBV9 with TRBJ1-2; 9 nucleotides agree with TRBD1. The CDR3 has 13 amino acids. Germline CDR1 reads SGDLS; CDR2 reads YYNGEE. With V trimmed by 0 bases and J by 8 bases, 2 bases remained unmatched. The CDR3 sequence is CASSVGTGGGYTF. The DNA of the CDR3 is TGTGCCAGCAGCGTAGGAACAGGGGGCGGCTACACCTTC.

This chain connects TRBV10-2 to TRBJ2-7, with 10 bases fitting TRBD1. The CDR3 covers 16 residues. Unmatched junction bases numbered 7, after V lost 2 bases and J lost 3 bases. Looked up from germline, CDR1 is WSHSY and CDR2 is SAAADI. The CDR3, as DNA: TGCGCCAGCAGTGAGGCGACAGGGGGCAGGAACTACGAGCAGTACTTC. Translated, it gives CASSEATGGRNYEQYF.